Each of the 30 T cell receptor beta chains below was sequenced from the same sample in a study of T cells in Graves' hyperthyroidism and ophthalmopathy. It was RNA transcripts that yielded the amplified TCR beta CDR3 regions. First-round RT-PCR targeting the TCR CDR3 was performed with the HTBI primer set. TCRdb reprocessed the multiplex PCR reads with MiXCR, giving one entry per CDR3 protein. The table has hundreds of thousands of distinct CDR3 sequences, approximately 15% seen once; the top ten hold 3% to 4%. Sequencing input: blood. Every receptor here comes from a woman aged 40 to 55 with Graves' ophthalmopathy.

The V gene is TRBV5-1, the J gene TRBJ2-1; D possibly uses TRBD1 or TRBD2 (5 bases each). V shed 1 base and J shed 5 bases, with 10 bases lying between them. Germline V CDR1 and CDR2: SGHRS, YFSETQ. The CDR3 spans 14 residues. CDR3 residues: CASSLPGTDNEQFF. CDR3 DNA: TGCGCCAGCAGCTTGCCCGGGACGGACAATGAGCAGTTCTTC. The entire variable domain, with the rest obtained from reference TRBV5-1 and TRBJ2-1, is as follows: KAGVTQTPRYLIKTRGQQVTLSCSPISGHRSVSWYQQTPGQGLQFLFEYFSETQRNKGNFPGRFSGRQFSNSRSEMNVSTLELGDSALYLCASSLPGTDNEQFFGPGTRLTVL.

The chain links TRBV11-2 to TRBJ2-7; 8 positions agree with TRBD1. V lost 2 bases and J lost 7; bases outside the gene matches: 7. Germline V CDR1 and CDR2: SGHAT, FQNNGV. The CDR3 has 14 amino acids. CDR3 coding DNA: TGTGCCAGCAGCTTAACAGGGGGATTGGGAGAGCAGTACTTC. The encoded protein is CASSLTGGLGEQYF.

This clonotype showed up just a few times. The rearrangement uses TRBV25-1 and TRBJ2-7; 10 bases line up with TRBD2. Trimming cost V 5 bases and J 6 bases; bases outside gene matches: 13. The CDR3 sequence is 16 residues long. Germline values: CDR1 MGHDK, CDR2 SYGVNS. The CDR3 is CASSPGGSGRAGEQYF. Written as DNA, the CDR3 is TGTGCCAGCAGTCCCGGGGGGAGCGGGAGGGCTGGCGAGCAGTACTTC.

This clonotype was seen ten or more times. The CDR3 region has the DNA TGTGCCAGCAGCTTAGGACACGTATCGGCTCGCGAGCAGTACTTC. This translates into CASSLGHVSAREQYF. The chain joins TRBV7-3 to TRBJ2-7, with D possibly TRBD1 on 5 matching bases. This CDR3 spans 15 amino acids. Germline V CDR1 and CDR2: SGHTA, FQGTGA. Trimming removed 2 bases from V and 6 bases from J, with 17 bases in between.

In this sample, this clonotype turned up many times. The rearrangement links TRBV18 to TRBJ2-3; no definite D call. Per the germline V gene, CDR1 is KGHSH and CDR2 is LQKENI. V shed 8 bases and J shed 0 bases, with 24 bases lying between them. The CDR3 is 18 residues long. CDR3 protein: CASTHQSARPKSTDTQYF. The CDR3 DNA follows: TGTGCCAGCACTCACCAGTCGGCCAGGCCGAAAAGCACAGATACGCAGTATTTT.

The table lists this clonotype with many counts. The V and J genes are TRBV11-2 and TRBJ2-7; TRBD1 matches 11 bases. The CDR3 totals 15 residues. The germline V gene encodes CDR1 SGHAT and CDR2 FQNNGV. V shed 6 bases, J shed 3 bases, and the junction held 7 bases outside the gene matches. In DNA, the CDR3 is TGTGCCAGCAGACAAACCGGGACAGGGGGCTACGAGCAGTACTTC. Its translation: CASRQTGTGGYEQYF.

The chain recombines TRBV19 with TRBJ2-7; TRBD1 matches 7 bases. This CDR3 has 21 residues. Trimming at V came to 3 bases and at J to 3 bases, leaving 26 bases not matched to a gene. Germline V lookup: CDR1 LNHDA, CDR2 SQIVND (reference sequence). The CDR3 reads CASSIGMFNRQGSLLHYEQYF. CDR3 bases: TGTGCCAGTAGTATTGGTATGTTTAACCGACAGGGTAGCCTGCTACACTACGAGCAGTACTTC.

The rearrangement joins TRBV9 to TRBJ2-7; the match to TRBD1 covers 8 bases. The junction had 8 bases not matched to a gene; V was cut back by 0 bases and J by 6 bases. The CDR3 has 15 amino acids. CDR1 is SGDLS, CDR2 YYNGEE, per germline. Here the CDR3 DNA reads TGTGCCAGCAGCGTAGATGGACAGGGAGTCCTCGAGCAGTACTTC. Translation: CASSVDGQGVLEQYF.

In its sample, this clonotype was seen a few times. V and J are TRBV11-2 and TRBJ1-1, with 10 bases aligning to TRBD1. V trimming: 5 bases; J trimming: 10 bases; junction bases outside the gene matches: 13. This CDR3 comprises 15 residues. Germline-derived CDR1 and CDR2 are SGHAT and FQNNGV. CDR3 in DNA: TGTGCCAGCAGCGCCCCATCGGGACAGGGGACGGGAGCTTTCTTT. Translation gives CASSAPSGQGTGAFF.

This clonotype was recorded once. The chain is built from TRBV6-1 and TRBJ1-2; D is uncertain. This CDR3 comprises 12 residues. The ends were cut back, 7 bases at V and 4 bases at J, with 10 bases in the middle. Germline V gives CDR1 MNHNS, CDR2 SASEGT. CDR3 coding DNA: TGTGCCAGCACGACCCCCGGCTATGGCTACACCTTC. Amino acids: CASTTPGYGYTF.

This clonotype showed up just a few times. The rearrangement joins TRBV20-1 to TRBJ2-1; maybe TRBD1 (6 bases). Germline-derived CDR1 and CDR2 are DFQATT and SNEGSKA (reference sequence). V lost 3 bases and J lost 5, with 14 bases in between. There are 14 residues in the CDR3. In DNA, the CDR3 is TGCAGTGCTAGTTTCCGACAGGCTAACAATGAGCAGTTCTTC. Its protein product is CSASFRQANNEQFF.

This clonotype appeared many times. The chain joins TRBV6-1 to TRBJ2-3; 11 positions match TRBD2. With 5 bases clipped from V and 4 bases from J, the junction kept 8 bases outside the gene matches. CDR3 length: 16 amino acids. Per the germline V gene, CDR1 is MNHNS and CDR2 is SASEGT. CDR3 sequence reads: CASSPFSGRGPDTQYF. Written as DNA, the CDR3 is TGTGCCAGCAGTCCCTTTAGCGGGAGGGGGCCAGATACGCAGTATTTT.

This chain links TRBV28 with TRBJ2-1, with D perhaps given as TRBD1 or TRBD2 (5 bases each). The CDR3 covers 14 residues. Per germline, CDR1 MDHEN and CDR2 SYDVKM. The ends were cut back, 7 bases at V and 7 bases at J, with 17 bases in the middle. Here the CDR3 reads CASTEGEFRNEQFF. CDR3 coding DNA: TGTGCCAGCACAGAAGGGGAGTTCAGAAATGAGCAGTTCTTC.

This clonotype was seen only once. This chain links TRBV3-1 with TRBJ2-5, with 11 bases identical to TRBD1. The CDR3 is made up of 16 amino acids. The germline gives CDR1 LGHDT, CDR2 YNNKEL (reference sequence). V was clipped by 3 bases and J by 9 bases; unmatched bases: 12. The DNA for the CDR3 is TGTGCCAGCAGCCACCCCCAGGGACAGGGGGTGAGGGCCCAGTACTTC. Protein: CASSHPQGQGVRAQYF.

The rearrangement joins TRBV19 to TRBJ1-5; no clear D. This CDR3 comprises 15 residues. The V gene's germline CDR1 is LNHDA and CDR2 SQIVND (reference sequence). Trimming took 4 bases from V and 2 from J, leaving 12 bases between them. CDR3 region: CASSRSFAGNQPQHF. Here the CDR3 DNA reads TGTGCCAGTAGTAGAAGTTTCGCGGGCAATCAGCCCCAGCATTTT.

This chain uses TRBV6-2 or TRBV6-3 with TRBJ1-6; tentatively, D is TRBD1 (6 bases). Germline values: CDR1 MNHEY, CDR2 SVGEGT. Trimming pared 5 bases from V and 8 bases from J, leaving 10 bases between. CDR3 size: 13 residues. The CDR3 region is CASSQGLDSPLHF. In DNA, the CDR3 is TGTGCCAGCAGTCAGGGGTTGGATTCACCCCTCCACTTT.

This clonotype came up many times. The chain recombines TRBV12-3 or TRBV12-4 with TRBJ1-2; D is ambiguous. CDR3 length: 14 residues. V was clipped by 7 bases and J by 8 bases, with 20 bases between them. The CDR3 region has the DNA TGTGCCAGCATCCACGGCGGCGGGCTGGACGGCTACACCTTC. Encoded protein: CASIHGGGLDGYTF.

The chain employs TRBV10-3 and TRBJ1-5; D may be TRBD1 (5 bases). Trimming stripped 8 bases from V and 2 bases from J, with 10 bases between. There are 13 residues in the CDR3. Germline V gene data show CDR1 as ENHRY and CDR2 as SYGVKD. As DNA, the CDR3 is TGTGCCATCGGACGGGGCGGCAATCAGCCCCAGCATTTT. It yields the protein CAIGRGGNQPQHF.

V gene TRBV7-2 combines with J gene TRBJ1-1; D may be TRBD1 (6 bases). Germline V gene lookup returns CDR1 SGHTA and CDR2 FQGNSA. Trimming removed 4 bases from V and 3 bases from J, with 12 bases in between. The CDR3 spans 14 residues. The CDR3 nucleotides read TGTGCCAGCAGCTCTTACAGGGACTACACTGAAGCTTTCTTT. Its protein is CASSSYRDYTEAFF.

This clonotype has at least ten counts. The CDR3 protein is CASSPGADFQETQYF. Here the CDR3 DNA reads TGTGCCAGCTCGCCCGGGGCCGACTTCCAAGAGACCCAGTACTTC. This chain joins TRBV18 and TRBJ2-5; D tentatively reads TRBD1 or TRBD2 (5 bases each). V was clipped by 6 bases and J by 1 base, with 15 bases between them. The CDR3 has 15 amino acids. CDR1 is KGHSH, CDR2 LQKENI, per germline.

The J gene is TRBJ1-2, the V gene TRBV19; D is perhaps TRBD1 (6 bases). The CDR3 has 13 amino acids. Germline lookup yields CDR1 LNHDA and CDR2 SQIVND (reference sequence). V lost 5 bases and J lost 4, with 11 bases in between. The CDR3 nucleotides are TGTGCCAGTAGTGAACAGGGTATCTATGGCTACACCTTC. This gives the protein CASSEQGIYGYTF.

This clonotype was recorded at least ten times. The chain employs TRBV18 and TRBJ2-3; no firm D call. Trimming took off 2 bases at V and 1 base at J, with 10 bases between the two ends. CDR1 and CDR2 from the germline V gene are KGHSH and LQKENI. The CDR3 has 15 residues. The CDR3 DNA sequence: TGTGCCAGCTCACCAGTTGTTATCGGCACAGATACGCAGTATTTT. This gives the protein CASSPVVIGTDTQYF.

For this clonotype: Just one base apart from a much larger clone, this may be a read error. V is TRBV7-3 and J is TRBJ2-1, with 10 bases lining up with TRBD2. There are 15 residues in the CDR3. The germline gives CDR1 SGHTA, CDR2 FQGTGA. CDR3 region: CASRAGSGGVNGQFF. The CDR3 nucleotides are TGTGCCAGCAGGGCCGGCAGCGGGGGGGTAAATGGGCAGTTCTTC. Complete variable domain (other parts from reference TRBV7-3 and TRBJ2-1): GAGVSQTPSNKVTEKGKYVELRCDPISGHTALYWYRQSLGQGPEFLIYFQGTGAADDSGLPNDRFFAVRPEGSVSTLKIQRTERGDSAVYLCASRAGSGGVNGQFFGPGTRLTVL.

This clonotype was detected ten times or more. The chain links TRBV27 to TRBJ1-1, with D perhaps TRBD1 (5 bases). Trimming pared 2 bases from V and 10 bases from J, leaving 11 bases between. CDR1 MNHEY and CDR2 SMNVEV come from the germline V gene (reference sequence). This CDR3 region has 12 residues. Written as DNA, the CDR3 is TGTGCCAGCAGTTTACAGGGTGGAAGAGCTTTCTTT. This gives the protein CASSLQGGRAFF.

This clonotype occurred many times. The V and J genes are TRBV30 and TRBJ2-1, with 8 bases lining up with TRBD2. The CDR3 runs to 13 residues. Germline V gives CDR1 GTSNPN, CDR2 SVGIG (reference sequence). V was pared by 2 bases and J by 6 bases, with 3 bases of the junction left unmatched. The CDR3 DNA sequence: TGTGCCTGGAGTCTGGCGGGAGGCAATGAGCAGTTCTTC. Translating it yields CAWSLAGGNEQFF.

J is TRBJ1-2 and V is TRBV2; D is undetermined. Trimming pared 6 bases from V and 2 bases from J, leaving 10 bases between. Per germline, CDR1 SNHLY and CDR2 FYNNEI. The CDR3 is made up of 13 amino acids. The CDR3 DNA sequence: TGTGCCAGCAGGAGAGACGGGAACTATGGCTACACCTTC. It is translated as CASRRDGNYGYTF.

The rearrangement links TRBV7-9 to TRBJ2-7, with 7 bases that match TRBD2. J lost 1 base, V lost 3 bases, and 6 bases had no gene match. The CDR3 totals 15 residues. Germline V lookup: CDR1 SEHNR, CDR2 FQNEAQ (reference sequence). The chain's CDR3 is CASSLVAGTSYEQYF. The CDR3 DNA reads TGTGCCAGCAGCTTGGTAGCGGGTACTTCCTACGAGCAGTACTTC.

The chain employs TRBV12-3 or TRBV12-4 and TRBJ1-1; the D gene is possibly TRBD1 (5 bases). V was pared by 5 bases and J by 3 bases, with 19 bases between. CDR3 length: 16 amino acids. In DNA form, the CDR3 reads TGTGCCAGCAGTCCAAAGGTGGGGGGGGTAGACACTGAAGCTTTCTTT. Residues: CASSPKVGGVDTEAFF.

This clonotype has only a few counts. CDR3 sequence reads: CASSPSRTSQQFF. CDR3 in DNA: TGTGCCAGCAGCCCTTCCCGGACTAGCCAGCAGTTCTTC. This chain connects TRBV3-1 to TRBJ2-1, with TRBD2 matching 8 bases. CDR3 length: 13 residues. The V gene end was trimmed by 4 bases and the J gene end by 11 bases; junction bases not matched to a gene: 7. Germline V gene lookup returns CDR1 LGHDT and CDR2 YNNKEL (reference sequence).

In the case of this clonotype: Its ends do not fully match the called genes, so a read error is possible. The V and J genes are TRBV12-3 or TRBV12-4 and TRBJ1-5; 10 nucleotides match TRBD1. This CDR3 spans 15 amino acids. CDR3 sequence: CASSRQGALNQPRHF. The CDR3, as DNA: TGTGCCAGCAGCCGACAGGGGGCCCTCAATCAGCCCCGGCATTTT.